Given below is one TCR beta chain in context. Its cognate antigen is unknown. The record originates from a study of cytomegalovirus exposure and HLA in healthy donors. Looking at the study overall: Previous work identified 120 million or so unique TCR beta sequences from around 170 million T cells. HLA-typed donors were the source of around 80 million unique TCRs, which an early data release held. Overall study findings and caveats: Another analysis was done later, and it associated approximately 17,000 TCR beta sequences with HLA alleles at 0.05 false discovery rate. Presence/absence analyses assumed roughly uniform sequencing depth across donors.

Trimming cost V 4 bases and J 0 bases, with 21 bases left between them. The CDR3 covers 18 residues. CDR1 is SGHDN and CDR2 is FVKESK in the germline V gene. It was with 60 Vbeta and 13 Jbeta primers that the PCR ran. TCRdb keeps only in-frame clones here, not all; method: immunoSEQ multiplex PCR. The sample lists around 54,000 clones, around three quarters occurring once. This clonotype was sampled from a man aged 25-45 years in good health and CMV-seropositive. The sample consisted of PBMCs. The chain uses TRBV14 and TRBJ1-2; D gene ambiguous. CDR3 DNA sequence: TGTGCCAGCAGCCGAGAGAGGCAGCATAATCAAGCTAACTATGGCTACACCTTC. Translated, it gives CASSRERQHNQANYGYTF. The variable domain in full, completed from reference TRBV14 and TRBJ1-2, reads EAGVTQFPSHSVIEKGQTVTLRCDPISGHDNLYWYRRVMGKEIKFLLHFVKESKQDESGMPNNRFLAERTGGTYSTLKVQPAELEDSGVYFCASSRERQHNQANYGYTFGSGTRLTVV.